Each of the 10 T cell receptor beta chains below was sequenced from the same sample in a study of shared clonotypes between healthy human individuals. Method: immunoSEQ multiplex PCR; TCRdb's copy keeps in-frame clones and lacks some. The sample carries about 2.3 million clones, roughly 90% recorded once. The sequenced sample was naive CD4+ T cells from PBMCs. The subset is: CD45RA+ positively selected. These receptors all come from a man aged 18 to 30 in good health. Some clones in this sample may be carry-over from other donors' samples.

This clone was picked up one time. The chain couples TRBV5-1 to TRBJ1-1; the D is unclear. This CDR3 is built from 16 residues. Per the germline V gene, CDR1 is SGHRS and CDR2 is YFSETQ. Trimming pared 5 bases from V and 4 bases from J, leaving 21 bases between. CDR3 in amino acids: CASRSDGSGVSTEAFF. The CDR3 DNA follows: TGCGCCAGCAGATCCGACGGGTCCGGGGTGAGCACTGAAGCTTTCTTT.

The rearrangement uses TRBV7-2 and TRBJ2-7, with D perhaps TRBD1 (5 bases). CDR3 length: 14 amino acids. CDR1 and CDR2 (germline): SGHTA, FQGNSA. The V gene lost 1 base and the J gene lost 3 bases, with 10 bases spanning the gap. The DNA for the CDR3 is TGTGCCAGCAGCTTAGTGCCCAGGGTCTACGAGCAGTACTTC. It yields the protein CASSLVPRVYEQYF.

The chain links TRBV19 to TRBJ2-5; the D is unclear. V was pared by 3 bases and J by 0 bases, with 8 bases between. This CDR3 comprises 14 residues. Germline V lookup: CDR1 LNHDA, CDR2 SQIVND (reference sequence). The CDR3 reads CASSIFPNQETQYF. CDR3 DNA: TGTGCCAGTAGTATCTTTCCGAACCAAGAGACCCAGTACTTC.

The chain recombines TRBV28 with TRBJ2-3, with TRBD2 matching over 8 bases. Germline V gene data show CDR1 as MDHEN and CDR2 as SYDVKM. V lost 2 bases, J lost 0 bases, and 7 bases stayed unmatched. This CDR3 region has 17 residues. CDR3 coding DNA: TGTGCCAGCAGTTTACGGTACTCTAGCGGGAGCACAGATACGCAGTATTTT. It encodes CASSLRYSSGSTDTQYF.

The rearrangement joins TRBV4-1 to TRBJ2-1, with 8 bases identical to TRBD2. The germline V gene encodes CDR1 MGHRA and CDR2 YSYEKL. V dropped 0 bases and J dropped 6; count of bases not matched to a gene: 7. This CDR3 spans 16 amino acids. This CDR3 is CASSQDESREVNEQFF. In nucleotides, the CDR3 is TGCGCCAGCAGCCAAGATGAGTCGCGGGAGGTCAATGAGCAGTTCTTC.

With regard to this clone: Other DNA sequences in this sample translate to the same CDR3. The CDR3, as DNA: TGTGCCAGTAGTGGGGTTTACTCTGGGGCCAACGTCCTGACTTTC. The encoded protein is CASSGVYSGANVLTF. This chain joins TRBV28 and TRBJ2-6; D ambiguous. Trimming left V 9 bases short and J 0 bases short, with 12 bases between. This CDR3 region has 15 residues. Germline V gene lookup returns CDR1 MDHEN and CDR2 SYDVKM. Based on the CDR3 plus reference TRBV28 and TRBJ2-6, the full variable domain is DVKVTQSSRYLVKRTGEKVFLECVQDMDHENMFWYRQDPGLGLRLIYFSYDVKMKEKGDIPEGYSVSREKKERFSLILESASTNQTSMYLCASSGVYSGANVLTFGAGSRLTVL.

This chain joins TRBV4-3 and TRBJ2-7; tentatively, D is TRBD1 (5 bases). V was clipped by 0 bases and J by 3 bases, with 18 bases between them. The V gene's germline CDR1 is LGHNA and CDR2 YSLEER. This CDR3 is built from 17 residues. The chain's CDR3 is CASSQDPAGQTVYEQYF. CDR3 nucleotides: TGCGCCAGCAGCCAAGATCCAGCAGGGCAAACCGTCTACGAGCAGTACTTC.

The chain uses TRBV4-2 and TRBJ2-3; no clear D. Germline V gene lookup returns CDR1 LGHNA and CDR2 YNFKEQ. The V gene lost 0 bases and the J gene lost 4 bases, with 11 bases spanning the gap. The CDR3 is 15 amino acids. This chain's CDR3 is CASSQDWFLSDTQYF. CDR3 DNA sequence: TGTGCCAGCAGCCAAGATTGGTTTTTGTCAGATACGCAGTATTTT.

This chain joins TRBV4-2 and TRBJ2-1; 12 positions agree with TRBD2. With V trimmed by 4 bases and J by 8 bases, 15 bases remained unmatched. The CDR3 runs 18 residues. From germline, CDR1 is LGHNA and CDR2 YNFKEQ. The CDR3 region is CASSPLPSTSGSTDEQFF. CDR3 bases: TGTGCCAGCAGCCCGCTTCCCTCGACTAGCGGGAGTACGGATGAGCAGTTCTTC.

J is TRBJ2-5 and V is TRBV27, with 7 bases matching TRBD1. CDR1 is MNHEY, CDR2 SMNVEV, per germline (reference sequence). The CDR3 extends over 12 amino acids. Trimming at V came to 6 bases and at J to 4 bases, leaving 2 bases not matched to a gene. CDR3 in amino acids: CASRSGGETQYF. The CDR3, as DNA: TGTGCCAGCAGATCAGGGGGAGAGACCCAGTACTTC.